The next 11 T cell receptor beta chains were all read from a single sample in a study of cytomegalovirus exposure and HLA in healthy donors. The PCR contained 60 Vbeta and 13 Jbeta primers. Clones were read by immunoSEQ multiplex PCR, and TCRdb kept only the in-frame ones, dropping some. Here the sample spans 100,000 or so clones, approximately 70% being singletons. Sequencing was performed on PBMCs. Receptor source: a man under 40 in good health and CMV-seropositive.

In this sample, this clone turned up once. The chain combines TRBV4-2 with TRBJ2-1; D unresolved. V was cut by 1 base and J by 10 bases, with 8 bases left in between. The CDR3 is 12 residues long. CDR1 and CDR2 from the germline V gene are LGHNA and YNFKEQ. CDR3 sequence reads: CASSQVGDEQFF. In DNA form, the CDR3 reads TGTGCCAGCAGCCAAGTAGGAGACGAGCAGTTCTTC.

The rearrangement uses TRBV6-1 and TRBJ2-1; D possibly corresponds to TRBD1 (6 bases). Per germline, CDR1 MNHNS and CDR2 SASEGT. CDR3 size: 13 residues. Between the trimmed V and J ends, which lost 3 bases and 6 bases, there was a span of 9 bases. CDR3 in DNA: TGTGCCAGCAGTGATTTAGGGGGCAATGAGCAGTTCTTC. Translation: CASSDLGGNEQFF.

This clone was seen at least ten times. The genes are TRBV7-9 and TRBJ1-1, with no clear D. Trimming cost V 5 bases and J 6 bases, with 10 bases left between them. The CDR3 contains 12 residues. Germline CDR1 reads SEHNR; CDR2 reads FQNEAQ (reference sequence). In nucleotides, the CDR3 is TGTGCCAGCAGCGTCGCCGGGGCTGAAGCTTTCTTT. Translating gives CASSVAGAEAFF.

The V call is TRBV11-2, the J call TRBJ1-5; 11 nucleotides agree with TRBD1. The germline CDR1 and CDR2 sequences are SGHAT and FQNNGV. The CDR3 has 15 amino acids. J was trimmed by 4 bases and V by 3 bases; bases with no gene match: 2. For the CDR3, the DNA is TGTGCCAGCAGCTTGGGGACAGGGGGAAATCAGCCCCAGCATTTT. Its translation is CASSLGTGGNQPQHF.

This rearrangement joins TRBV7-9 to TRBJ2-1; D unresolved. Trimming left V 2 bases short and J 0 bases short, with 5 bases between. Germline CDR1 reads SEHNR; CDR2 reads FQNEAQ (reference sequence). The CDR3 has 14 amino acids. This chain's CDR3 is CASSLLSSYNEQFF. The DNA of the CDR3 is TGTGCCAGCAGCTTACTGAGCTCCTACAATGAGCAGTTCTTC.

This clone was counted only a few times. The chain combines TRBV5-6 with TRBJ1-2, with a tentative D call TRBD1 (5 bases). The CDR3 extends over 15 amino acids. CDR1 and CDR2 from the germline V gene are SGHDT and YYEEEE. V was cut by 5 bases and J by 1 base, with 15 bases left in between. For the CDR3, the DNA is TGTGCCAGCAGTAACCCGACAGCCTTTAACTATGGCTACACCTTC. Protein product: CASSNPTAFNYGYTF.

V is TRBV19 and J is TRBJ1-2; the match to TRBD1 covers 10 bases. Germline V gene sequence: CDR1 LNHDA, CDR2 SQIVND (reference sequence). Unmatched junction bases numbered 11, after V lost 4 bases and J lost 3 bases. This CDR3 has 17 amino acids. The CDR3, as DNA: TGTGCCAGTAGTACCATGGGACAGGGGAATTTGGACTATGGCTACACCTTC. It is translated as CASSTMGQGNLDYGYTF.

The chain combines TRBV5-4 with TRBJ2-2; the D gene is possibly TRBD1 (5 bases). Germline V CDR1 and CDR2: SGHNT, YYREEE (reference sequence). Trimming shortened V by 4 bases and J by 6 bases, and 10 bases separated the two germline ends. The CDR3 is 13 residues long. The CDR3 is CASSTETAGELFF. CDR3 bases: TGTGCCAGCAGCACTGAGACAGCCGGGGAGCTGTTTTTT. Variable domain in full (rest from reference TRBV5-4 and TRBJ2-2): ETGVTQSPTHLIKTRGQQVTLRCSSQSGHNTVSWYQQALGQGPQFIFQYYREEENGRGNFPPRFSGLQFPNYSSELNVNALELDDSALYLCASSTETAGELFFGEGSRLTVL.

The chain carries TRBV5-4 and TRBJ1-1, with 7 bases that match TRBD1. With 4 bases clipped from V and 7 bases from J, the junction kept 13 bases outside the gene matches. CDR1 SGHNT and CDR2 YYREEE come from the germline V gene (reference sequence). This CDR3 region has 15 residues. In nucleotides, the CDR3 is TGTGCCAGCAGCCAGGGGACAGAGTGGGGGATTGAAGCTTTCTTT. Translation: CASSQGTEWGIEAFF.

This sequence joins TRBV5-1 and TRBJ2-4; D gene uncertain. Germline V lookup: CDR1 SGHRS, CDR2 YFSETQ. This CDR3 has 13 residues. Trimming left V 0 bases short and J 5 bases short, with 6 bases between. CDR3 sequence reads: CASSLGGENIQYF. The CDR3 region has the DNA TGCGCCAGCAGCTTGGGCGGAGAAAACATTCAGTACTTC.

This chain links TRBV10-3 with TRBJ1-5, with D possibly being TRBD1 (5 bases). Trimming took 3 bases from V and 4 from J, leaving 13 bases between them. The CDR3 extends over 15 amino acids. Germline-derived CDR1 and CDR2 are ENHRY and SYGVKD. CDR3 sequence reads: CAISDGQGFNQPQHF. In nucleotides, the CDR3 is TGTGCCATCAGTGACGGGCAGGGTTTTAATCAGCCCCAGCATTTT.